Listed here are 19 T cell receptor beta chains from one sample, sequenced in a study of regulatory T cells in long-lasting Graves disease. The time point is: persistent/refractory GD, antithyroid drugs over 5 years with positive TRAb. PBMC-extracted RNA yielded the TCR library. CDR3 regions were amplified by Arm-PCR using iRepertoire HTBI primers to build TCR beta libraries. TCRdb re-called the multiplex PCR reads through MiXCR, storing one row per CDR3 protein. Of around 500,000 distinct CDR3 sequences in the sample, around 20% were seen once. The sample in question was peripheral blood mononuclear cells (PBMCs), obtained when the disease was refractory, from a patient treated with antithyroid drugs. The receptors derive from a female donor with Graves disease.

The chain combines TRBV27 with TRBJ2-3; D might be TRBD1 (5 bases). The germline CDR1 and CDR2 sequences are MNHEY and SMNVEV (reference sequence). Trimming left V 6 bases short and J 3 bases short, with 16 bases between. CDR3 length equals 15 residues. CDR3 sequence reads: CASSRVVGVTDTQYF. Here the CDR3 DNA reads TGTGCCAGCAGCCGCGTTGTAGGGGTGACAGATACGCAGTATTTT.

This clonotype appeared many times. The chain is built from TRBV7-8 and TRBJ2-5; D perhaps matches TRBD1 (6 bases). Germline CDR1 SGHVS, CDR2 FQNEAQ. V dropped 5 bases and J dropped 1 base, with 29 bases sitting between them. The length of the CDR3 is 20 residues. The DNA of the CDR3 is TGTGCCAGCAGCCTACTGAAGTTGGCAAGGACAGCGGCTTCCCAAGAGACCCAGTACTTC. Protein product: CASSLLKLARTAASQETQYF.

To note about this clonotype: A much larger clone differs from this one at a single base, so this may be a read error. The chain links TRBV6-2 or TRBV6-3 to TRBJ1-3; D call uncertain. This CDR3 region has 14 residues. V lost 5 bases and J 8 bases, leaving 16 bases between the germline ends. The germline V gene encodes CDR1 MNHEY and CDR2 SVGEGT. CDR3 region: CASSLGSVMDTIYF. The CDR3 DNA follows: TGTGCCAGCAGTCTCGGGTCGGTCATGGACACCATATATTTT.

This clonotype was seen repeatedly, ten times or more. J is TRBJ2-7 and V is TRBV11-1; TRBD2 agrees at 13 bases. Per the germline V gene, CDR1 is SGHAT and CDR2 is FQDESV (reference sequence). Trimming at V came to 3 bases and at J to 0 bases, leaving 8 bases not matched to a gene. The CDR3 totals 18 residues. The CDR3 reads CASSFGGLAGYSSYEQYF. The CDR3 DNA is TGTGCCAGCAGCTTCGGGGGACTAGCGGGGTATAGCTCCTACGAGCAGTACTTC.

In this sample, this clonotype turned up many times. The chain uses TRBV12-3 or TRBV12-4 and TRBJ2-7; 8 nucleotides align to TRBD1. CDR3 length equals 15 residues. The ends lost 6 bases at V and 3 bases at J; junction bases unmatched: 10. CDR3 sequence: CASSNPDRVGYEQYF. The CDR3 DNA sequence: TGTGCCAGCAGCAACCCGGACAGGGTGGGCTACGAGCAGTACTTC.

V usage is TRBV6-2 or TRBV6-3 and J usage is TRBJ1-3; tentatively, D is TRBD1 (5 bases). This CDR3 spans 16 amino acids. The V end was cut by 2 bases, the J end by 0 bases, with 11 bases between. The germline V gene encodes CDR1 MNHEY and CDR2 SVGEGT. The CDR3 spells CASSYGGSPSGNTIYF. The CDR3 nucleotides are TGTGCCAGCAGTTACGGGGGATCTCCCTCTGGAAACACCATATATTTT.

This CDR3 reads CSALRGATNEKLFF. Written as DNA, the CDR3 is TGCAGTGCCCTACGGGGGGCAACTAATGAAAAACTGTTTTTT. J is TRBJ1-4 and V is TRBV20-1, with D perhaps matching TRBD1 (5 bases). CDR3 length equals 14 residues. Germline loops: CDR1 DFQATT, CDR2 SNEGSKA (reference sequence). The V gene lost 6 bases and the J gene lost 0 bases, with 11 bases spanning the gap.

The gene calls are TRBV7-9 and TRBJ2-4; 7 bases agree with TRBD1. The CDR3 is made up of 14 amino acids. Trimming took 4 bases from V and 4 from J; bases not matched to a gene: 4. Germline V gives CDR1 SEHNR, CDR2 FQNEAQ (reference sequence). The CDR3 sequence is CASSSLQGKNIQYF. In DNA, the CDR3 is TGTGCCAGCAGCTCCTTACAGGGGAAAAACATTCAGTACTTC.

The chain employs TRBV4-2 and TRBJ1-1; a possible D gene is TRBD1 (6 bases). The CDR3 consists of 16 residues. Germline assignment: CDR1 LGHNA and CDR2 YNFKEQ. Trimming pared 1 base from V and 1 base from J, leaving 13 bases between. CDR3 protein: CASSQAPGTKNTEAFF. In nucleotides, the CDR3 is TGTGCCAGCAGCCAAGCCCCGGGGACAAAGAACACTGAAGCTTTCTTT.

The chain recombines TRBV12-3 or TRBV12-4 with TRBJ1-4; possible D gene TRBD1, 6 bases. V lost 6 bases and J 8 bases, leaving 19 bases between the germline ends. The CDR3 is made up of 15 amino acids. As DNA, the CDR3 is TGTGCCAGCAGCCCGACGGGGGGGGCTAGGGAAAAACTGTTTTTT. Translated: CASSPTGGAREKLFF.

This clonotype was seen ten or more times. The rearrangement uses TRBV28 and TRBJ1-1; D is ambiguous. Germline-derived CDR1 and CDR2 are MDHEN and SYDVKM. Trimming removed 7 bases at V and 5 bases at J, with 11 bases between. CDR3 length: 12 amino acids. The CDR3 loop is CASMRASTEAFF. CDR3 DNA: TGTGCCAGCATGAGGGCTTCAACTGAAGCTTTCTTT.

This clonotype has at least ten counts. The chain carries TRBV30 and TRBJ2-7, with 12 bases that match TRBD2. The junction had 4 bases not matched to a gene; V was cut back by 3 bases and J by 1 base. The CDR3 totals 15 residues. Germline lookup yields CDR1 GTSNPN and CDR2 SVGIG (reference sequence). CDR3 bases: TGTGCCTGGAGGGGGCTAGCGGGAGGGTCCTACGAGCAGTACTTC. Protein sequence: CAWRGLAGGSYEQYF.

This clonotype was seen only a few times. The CDR3 loop reads CASTIGQGAYEQYF. CDR3 DNA: TGTGCCAGCACCATAGGACAGGGGGCCTACGAGCAGTACTTC. V gene TRBV6-1 combines with J gene TRBJ2-7, with 10 bases matching TRBD1. The CDR3 has 14 amino acids. CDR1 and CDR2 (germline): MNHNS, SASEGT. V trimming: 7 bases; J trimming: 2 bases; junction bases outside the gene matches: 5.

This clonotype was seen at least ten times. The chain combines TRBV6-6 with TRBJ2-7; no reliable D call. This CDR3 is 17 amino acids long. Germline V gene lookup returns CDR1 MNHNY and CDR2 SVGAGI (reference sequence). Trimming took off 0 bases at V and 0 bases at J, with 15 bases between the two ends. The CDR3 DNA is TGTGCCAGCAGTTACTCGACGATTGGAGCTCGCTCCTACGAGCAGTACTTC. As protein: CASSYSTIGARSYEQYF.

In its sample, this clonotype was seen a few times. The chain combines TRBV28 with TRBJ2-7, with 10 bases matching TRBD2. V was pared by 1 base and J by 2 bases, with 5 bases of the junction left unmatched. CDR1 and CDR2 from the germline V gene are MDHEN and SYDVKM. The CDR3 spans 16 residues. DNA of the CDR3: TGTGCCAGCAGTTTATATAGCGGGGGGATTCCCTACGAGCAGTACTTC. Translated, it gives CASSLYSGGIPYEQYF.

A few counts support this clonotype. This sequence joins TRBV19 and TRBJ2-3; weak D call: TRBD1 (6 bases). Trimming took 7 bases from V and 4 from J, leaving 18 bases between them. Germline assignment: CDR1 LNHDA and CDR2 SQIVND (reference sequence). This CDR3 comprises 15 residues. CDR3 in amino acids: CASNTEGGKADTQYF. The CDR3 DNA is TGTGCCAGTAATACTGAAGGGGGTAAGGCAGATACGCAGTATTTT.

CDR3 nucleotide sequence: TGTGCCAGCAGCCGAAGCTTAGCGGGAGGTGTCGAGCAGTACTTC. Amino acids: CASSRSLAGGVEQYF. The chain couples TRBV7-9 to TRBJ2-7; 10 bases are a match to TRBD2. This CDR3 spans 15 amino acids. Losses at the gene ends were 5 bases for V and 6 bases for J; bases not matched to a gene: 10. Germline lookup yields CDR1 SEHNR and CDR2 FQNEAQ (reference sequence). Combining the CDR3 with reference TRBV7-9 and TRBJ2-7 gives the whole variable domain DTGVSQNPRHKITKRGQNVTFRCDPISEHNRLYWYRQTLGQGPEFLTYFQNEAQLEKSRLLSDRFSAERPKGSFSTLEIQRTEQGDSAMYLCASSRSLAGGVEQYFGPGTRLTVT.

CDR3: CASSQDGRGAPDEQFF. Here the CDR3 DNA reads TGTGCCAGCAGCCAAGATGGGAGGGGGGCCCCGGATGAGCAGTTCTTC. This chain links TRBV4-2 with TRBJ2-1; D might be TRBD2 (7 bases). Germline assignment: CDR1 LGHNA and CDR2 YNFKEQ. The V and J ends lost 0 bases and 8 bases respectively, with 17 bases between them. This CDR3 has 16 residues.

With regard to this clonotype: A far larger clone is off by one base, so a read error is likely. This chain links TRBV6-4 with TRBJ2-7; D unresolved. CDR1 is MRHNA and CDR2 is SNTAGT in the germline V gene. This CDR3 comprises 13 residues. CDR3 in amino acids: CASSESPSYEQHF. DNA for the CDR3: TGTGCCAGCAGTGAATCACCCTCCTACGAGCAGCACTTC.